This T cell receptor (beta chain) was sequenced during a study of T cell responses to AZD1222 COVID-19 vaccine. Germline CDR1 and CDR2: MDHEN and SYDVKM. V was pared by 2 bases and J by 4 bases, with 9 bases between. The CDR3 extends over 13 amino acids. The table came from immunoSEQ multiplex PCR; TCRdb's copy has only in-frame clones and leaves some out. The sample carries roughly 120,000 clones, 88% recorded once. As for this clone: The antigen remains unidentified.

Study-level findings and limits: Increased Spike-specific TCR breadth and depth were observed after two AZD1222 doses.

Sequenced material: peripheral blood, taken on day 0 of AZD1222 vaccination. The sequence came from an adult in good health. This chain uses TRBV28 with TRBJ2-7; D gene unclear. CDR3 amino acids: CASSLLRVYEQYF. CDR3 sequence (DNA): TGTGCCAGCAGTTTACTTAGGGTTTACGAGCAGTACTTC.